The T cell receptor beta chain under discussion was sequenced for a study of graft-versus-host responses after intestinal transplantation. Study-wide results and limits: Investigators detected GvH clones in recipient marrow, with some emerging earlier in ileum or blood. Clonal ratios of graft-versus-host to host-versus-graft in allografts were high for patients exhibiting graft-donor T cell macrochimerism.

V lost 4 bases, J lost 4 bases, and 15 bases lay in between. The CDR3 contains 15 residues. The germline gives CDR1 SGDLS, CDR2 YYNGEE. Only in-frame clones appear in the TCRdb table, and some are missing; sequencing was by immunoSEQ multiplex PCR. This sample yields about 120,000 clones, of which 90% are seen a single time; about 0.18% belongs to the top ten. As for this clone: What it recognizes is unknown.

The V call is TRBV9, the J call TRBJ1-3, with a possible D match to TRBD1 (5 bases). Material: unstimulated CD4+ T cells sorted from spleen or lymph node cells, obtained before intestinal transplant. The sequence came from a human donor who received an intestinal transplant. In DNA, the CDR3 is TGTGCCAGCAGCCGTCCTCAGGGATCAGGAAACACCATATATTTT. It is translated as CASSRPQGSGNTIYF.